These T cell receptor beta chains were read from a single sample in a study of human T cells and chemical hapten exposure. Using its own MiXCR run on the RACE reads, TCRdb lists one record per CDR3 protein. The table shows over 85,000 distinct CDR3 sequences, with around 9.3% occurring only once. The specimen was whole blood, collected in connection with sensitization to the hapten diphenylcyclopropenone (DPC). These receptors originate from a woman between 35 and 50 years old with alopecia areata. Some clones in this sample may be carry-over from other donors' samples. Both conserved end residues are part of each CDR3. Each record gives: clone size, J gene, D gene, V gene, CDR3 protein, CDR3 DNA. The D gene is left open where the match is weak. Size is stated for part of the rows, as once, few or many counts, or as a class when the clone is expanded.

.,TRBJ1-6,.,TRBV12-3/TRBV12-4,CASSAYPSPLHF,TGTGCCAGCAGTGCCTATCCCTCACCCCTCCACTTT
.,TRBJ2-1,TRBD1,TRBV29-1,CSVVTGSAYNEQFF,TGCAGCGTAGTGACAGGGAGCGCCTACAATGAGCAGTTCTTC
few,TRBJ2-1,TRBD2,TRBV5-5,CASSLGTSTSTEQFF,TGTGCCAGCAGCTTGGGGACTAGCACTTCCACTGAGCAGTTCTTC
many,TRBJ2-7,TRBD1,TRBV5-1,CASSPGGTGFDEQYF,TGCGCCAGCAGCCCCGGTGGGACAGGGTTCGACGAGCAGTACTTC
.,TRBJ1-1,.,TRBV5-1,CASSGYLNTEASF,TGCGCCAGCAGCGGTTATTTGAACACTGAAGCTTCCTTT
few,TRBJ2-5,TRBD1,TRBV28,CASSPGQGPQETQYF,TGTGCCAGCAGTCCGGGACAGGGGCCCCAAGAGACCCAGTACTTC
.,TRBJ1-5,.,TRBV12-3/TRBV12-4,CASRPSGGFQPQHF,TGTGCCAGCAGACCTAGTGGGGGATTCCAGCCCCAGCATTTT
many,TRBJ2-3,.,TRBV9,CASSVSTDTQYF,TGTGCCAGCAGCGTAAGCACAGATACGCAGTATTTT
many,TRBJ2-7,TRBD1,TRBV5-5,CASSRQGQGSYEQYF,TGTGCCAGCAGCAGACAGGGACAGGGCTCCTACGAGCAGTACTTC
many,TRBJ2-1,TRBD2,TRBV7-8,CASSGTSGYNEQFF,TGTGCCAGCAGCGGGACTAGCGGGTACAATGAGCAGTTCTTC